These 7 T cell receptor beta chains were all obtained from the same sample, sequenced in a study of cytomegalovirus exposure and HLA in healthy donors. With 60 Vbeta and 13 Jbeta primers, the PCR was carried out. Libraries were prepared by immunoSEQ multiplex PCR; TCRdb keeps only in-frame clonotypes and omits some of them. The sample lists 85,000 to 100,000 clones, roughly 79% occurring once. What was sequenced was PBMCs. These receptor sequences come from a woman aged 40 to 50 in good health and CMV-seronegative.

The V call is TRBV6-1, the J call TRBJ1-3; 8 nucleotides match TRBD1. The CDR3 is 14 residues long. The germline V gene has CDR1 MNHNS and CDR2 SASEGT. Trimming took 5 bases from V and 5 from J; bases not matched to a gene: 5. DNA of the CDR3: TGTGCCAGCAGTACAGGGACAGGTAGAAACACCATATATTTT. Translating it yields CASSTGTGRNTIYF.

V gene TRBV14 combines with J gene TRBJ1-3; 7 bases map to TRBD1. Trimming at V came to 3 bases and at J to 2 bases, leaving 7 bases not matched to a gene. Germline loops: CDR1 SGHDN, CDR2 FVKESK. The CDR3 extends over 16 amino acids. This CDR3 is CASSHSYRGTGNTIYF. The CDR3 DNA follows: TGTGCCAGCAGCCATTCTTACAGGGGTACTGGAAACACCATATATTTT.

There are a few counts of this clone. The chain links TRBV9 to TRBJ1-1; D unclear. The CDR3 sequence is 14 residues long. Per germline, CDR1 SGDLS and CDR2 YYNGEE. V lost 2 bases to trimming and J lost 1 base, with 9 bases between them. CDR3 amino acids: CASSVSGGNTEAFF. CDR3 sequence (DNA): TGTGCCAGCAGCGTCTCTGGCGGGAACACTGAAGCTTTCTTT. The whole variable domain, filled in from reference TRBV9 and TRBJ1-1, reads DSGVTQTPKHLITATGQRVTLRCSPRSGDLSVYWYQQSLDQGLQFLIQYYNGEERAKGNILERFSAQQFPDLHSELNLSSLELGDSALYFCASSVSGGNTEAFFGQGTRLTVV.

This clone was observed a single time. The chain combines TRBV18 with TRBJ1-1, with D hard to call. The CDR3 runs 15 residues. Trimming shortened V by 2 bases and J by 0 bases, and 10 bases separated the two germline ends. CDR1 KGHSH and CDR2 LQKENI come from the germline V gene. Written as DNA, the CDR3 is TGTGCCAGCTCACCAGGGCAGCTTATGAACACTGAAGCTTTCTTT. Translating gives CASSPGQLMNTEAFF.

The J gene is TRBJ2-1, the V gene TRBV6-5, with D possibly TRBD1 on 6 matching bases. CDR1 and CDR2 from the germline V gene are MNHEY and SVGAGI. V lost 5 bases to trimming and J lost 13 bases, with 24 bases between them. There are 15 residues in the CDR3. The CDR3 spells CASSTQGKGVRRQFF. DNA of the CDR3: TGTGCCAGCAGTACCCAGGGGAAAGGTGTCCGCAGACAGTTCTTC.

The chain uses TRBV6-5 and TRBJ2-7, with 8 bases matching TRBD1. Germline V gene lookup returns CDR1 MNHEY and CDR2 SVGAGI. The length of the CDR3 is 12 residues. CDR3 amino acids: CTTGTGSYEQYF. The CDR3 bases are TGTACTACAGGGACAGGCTCCTACGAGCAGTACTTC.

CDR3 DNA: TGTGCCAGCAGCAATCTTGGGGCCGCTTCTTCTGTTGCCAATCAGCCCCAGCATTTT. It codes for CASSNLGAASSVANQPQHF. The rearrangement joins TRBV21-1 to TRBJ1-5; the D call TRBD1 from the table was never checked on the DNA. TRBV21-1 is recorded as a pseudogene. The CDR3 loop spans 19 amino acids.